This T cell receptor beta chain was identified during a study of blood T cell repertoires in COVID-19. Method: immunoSEQ multiplex PCR; TCRdb's copy keeps in-frame clones and lacks some. Of over 200,000 clones in the sample, about nine tenths were seen once. The sequence derives from a human donor in a cohort exposed to, infected with or recovered from COVID-19 (not recorded which). The donor label of this sample is uncertain. The material sequenced was PBMCs or T cells enriched from blood (not recorded which).

CDR3: CASSPDRGANSPLHF. The CDR3 DNA reads as TGTGCCAGCAGCCCCGACAGGGGCGCCAATTCACCCCTCCACTTT. The chain combines TRBV9 with TRBJ1-6; 8 nucleotides align to TRBD1. This CDR3 region has 15 residues. Losses at the gene ends were 4 bases for V and 7 bases for J; bases not matched to a gene: 7. In germline, CDR1 is SGDLS, CDR2 YYNGEE.